This T cell receptor beta chain appears in the sequencing data of a study of graft-versus-host responses after intestinal transplantation. This clone qualifies as medium-sized. Plates contained around 200,000 CFSE-labeled responder cells and around 200,000 irradiated, violet-dye-labeled stimulator cells. Responder CD3+CD4+ and CD3+CD8+ cells that were proliferating and CFSE-low were sorted after the reaction. Some clones are missing from TCRdb's copy, which holds only in-frame ones; the method was immunoSEQ multiplex PCR. The repertoire holds under 9,000 clones, with about 33% as singletons. Germline CDR1 reads SEHNR; CDR2 reads FQNEAQ (reference sequence). Trimming cost V 4 bases and J 2 bases; bases outside gene matches: 12. The CDR3 is made up of 17 amino acids.

This material consisted of alloreactive CD8+ T cells from a mixed lymphocyte reaction culture, taken before transplantation. Subset defined: CFSE-low proliferating T cells sorted from approximately 6-day pre-transplant mixed lymphocyte reaction (GvH or HvG direction). The chain combines TRBV7-9 with TRBJ1-2; 8 bases fit TRBD1. This clonotype originated in a human patient who was an organ donor for intestinal transplantation. The CDR3 protein is CASSSPWTGSTNYGYTF. CDR3 coding DNA: TGTGCCAGCAGCTCCCCGTGGACAGGGAGTACCAACTATGGCTACACCTTC.